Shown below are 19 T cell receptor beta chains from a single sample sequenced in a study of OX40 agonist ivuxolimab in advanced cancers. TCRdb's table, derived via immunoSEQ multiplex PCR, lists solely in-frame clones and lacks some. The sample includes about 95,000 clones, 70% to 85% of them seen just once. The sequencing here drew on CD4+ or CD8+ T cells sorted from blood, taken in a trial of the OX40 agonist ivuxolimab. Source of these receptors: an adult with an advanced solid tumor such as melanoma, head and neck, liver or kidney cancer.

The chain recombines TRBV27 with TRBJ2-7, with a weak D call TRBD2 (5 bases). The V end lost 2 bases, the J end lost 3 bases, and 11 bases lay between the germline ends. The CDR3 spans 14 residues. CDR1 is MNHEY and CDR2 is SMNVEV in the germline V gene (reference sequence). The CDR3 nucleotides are TGTGCCAGCAGTTTAGGCATTCGGGGCTACGAGCAGTACTTC. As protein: CASSLGIRGYEQYF.

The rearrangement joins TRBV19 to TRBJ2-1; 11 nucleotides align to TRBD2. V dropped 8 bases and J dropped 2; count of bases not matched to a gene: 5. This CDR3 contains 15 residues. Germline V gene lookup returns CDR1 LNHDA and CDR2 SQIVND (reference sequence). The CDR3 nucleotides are TGTGCCAGTTCAACTAGCGGGGGACCCTACAATGAGCAGTTCTTC. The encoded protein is CASSTSGGPYNEQFF.

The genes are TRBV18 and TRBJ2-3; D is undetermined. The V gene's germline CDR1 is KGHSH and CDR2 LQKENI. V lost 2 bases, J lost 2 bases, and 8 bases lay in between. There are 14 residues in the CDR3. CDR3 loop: CASSPVYYTDTQYF. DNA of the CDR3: TGTGCCAGCTCACCAGTGTACTACACAGATACGCAGTATTTT.

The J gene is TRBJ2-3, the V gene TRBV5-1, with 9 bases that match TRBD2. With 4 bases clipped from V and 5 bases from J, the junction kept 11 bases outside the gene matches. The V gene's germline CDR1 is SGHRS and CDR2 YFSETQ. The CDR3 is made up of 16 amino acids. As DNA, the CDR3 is TGCGCCAGCAGCCCTAAGGAAGCGGGAGGACGAGATACGCAGTATTTT. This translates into CASSPKEAGGRDTQYF.

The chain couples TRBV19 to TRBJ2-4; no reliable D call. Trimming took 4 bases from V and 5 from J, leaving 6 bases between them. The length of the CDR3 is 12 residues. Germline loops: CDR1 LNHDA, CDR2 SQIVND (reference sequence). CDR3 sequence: CASSTTENIQYF. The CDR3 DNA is TGTGCCAGTAGTACCACAGAAAACATTCAGTACTTC.

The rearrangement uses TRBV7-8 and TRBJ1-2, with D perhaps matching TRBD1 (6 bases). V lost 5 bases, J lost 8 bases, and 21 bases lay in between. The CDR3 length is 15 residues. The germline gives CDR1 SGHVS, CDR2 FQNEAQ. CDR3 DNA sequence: TGTGCCAGCAGCCCGGGACACGGGGAAAGGTGGGGCTACACCTTC. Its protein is CASSPGHGERWGYTF.

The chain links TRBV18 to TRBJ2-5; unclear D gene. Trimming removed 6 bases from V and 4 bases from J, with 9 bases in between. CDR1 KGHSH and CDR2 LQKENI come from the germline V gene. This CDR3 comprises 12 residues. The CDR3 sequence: CASSPAGETQYF. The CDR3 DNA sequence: TGTGCCAGCTCCCCCGCCGGAGAGACCCAGTACTTC.

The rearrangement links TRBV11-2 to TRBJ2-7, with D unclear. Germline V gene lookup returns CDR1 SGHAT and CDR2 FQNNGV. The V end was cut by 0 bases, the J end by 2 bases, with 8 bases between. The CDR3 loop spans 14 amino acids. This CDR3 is CASSLDARTYEQYF. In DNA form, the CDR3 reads TGTGCCAGCAGCTTAGATGCCCGCACCTACGAGCAGTACTTC.

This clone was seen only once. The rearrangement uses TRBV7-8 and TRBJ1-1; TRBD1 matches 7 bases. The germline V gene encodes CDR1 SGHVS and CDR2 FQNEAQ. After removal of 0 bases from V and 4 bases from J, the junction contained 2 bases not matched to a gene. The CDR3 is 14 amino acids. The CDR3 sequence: CASSLATGSTEAFF. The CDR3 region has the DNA TGTGCCAGCAGCTTAGCGACAGGGTCCACTGAAGCTTTCTTT.

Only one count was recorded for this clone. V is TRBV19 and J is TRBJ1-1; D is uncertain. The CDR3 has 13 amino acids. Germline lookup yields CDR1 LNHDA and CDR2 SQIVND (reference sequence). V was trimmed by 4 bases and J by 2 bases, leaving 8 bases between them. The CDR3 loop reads CASSSLENTEAFF. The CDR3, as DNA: TGTGCCAGTAGTAGTTTAGAAAACACTGAAGCTTTCTTT.

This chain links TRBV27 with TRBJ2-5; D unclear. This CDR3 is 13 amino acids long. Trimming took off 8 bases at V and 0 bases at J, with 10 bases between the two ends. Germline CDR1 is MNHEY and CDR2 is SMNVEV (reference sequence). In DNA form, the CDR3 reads TGTGCCAGCGGAACTTCGTACCAAGAGACCCAGTACTTC. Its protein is CASGTSYQETQYF.

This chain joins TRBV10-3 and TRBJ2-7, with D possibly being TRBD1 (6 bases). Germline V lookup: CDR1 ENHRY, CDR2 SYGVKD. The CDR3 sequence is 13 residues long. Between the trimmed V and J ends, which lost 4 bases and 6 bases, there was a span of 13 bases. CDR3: CAISGNRAVEQYF. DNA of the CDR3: TGTGCCATCAGTGGGAACAGGGCCGTCGAGCAGTACTTC.

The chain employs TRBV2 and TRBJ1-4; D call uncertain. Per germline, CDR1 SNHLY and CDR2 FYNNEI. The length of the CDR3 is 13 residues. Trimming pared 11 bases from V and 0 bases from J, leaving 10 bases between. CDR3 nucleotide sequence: TGTGCCCAGCGCGGGGCAACTAATGAAAAACTGTTTTTT. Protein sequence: CAQRGATNEKLFF.

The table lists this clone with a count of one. In DNA form, the CDR3 reads TGTGCCAGCAGTGTGGACCTTAGTGAGACCCAGTACTTC. Amino acid sequence: CASSVDLSETQYF. The chain recombines TRBV2 with TRBJ2-5; no definite D call. Germline values: CDR1 SNHLY, CDR2 FYNNEI. V lost 4 bases and J lost 5, with 11 bases in between. The CDR3 loop spans 13 amino acids.

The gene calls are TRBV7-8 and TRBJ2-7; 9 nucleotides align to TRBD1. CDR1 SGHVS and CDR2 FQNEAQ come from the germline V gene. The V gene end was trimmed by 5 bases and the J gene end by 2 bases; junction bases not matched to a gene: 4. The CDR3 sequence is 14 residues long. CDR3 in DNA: TGTGCCAGCAGCCCCCGGGACAGGGCCTACGAGCAGTACTTC. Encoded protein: CASSPRDRAYEQYF.

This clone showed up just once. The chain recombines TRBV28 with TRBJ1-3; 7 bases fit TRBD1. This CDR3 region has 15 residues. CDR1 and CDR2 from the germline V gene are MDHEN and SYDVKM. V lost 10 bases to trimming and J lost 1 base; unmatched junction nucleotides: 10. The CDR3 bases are TGTGCCACAGTTAACAGGGGACGTTCTGGAAACACCATATATTTT. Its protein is CATVNRGRSGNTIYF.

In DNA form, the CDR3 reads TGTGCTAGTGCCGACAGCTCAACTAATGAAAAACTGTTTTTT. Translation gives CASADSSTNEKLFF. The chain recombines TRBV12-5 with TRBJ1-4; D perhaps matches TRBD1 (5 bases). From germline, CDR1 is LGHNT and CDR2 FRNRAP. V was trimmed by 7 bases and J by 0 bases, leaving 9 bases between them. CDR3 size: 14 residues.

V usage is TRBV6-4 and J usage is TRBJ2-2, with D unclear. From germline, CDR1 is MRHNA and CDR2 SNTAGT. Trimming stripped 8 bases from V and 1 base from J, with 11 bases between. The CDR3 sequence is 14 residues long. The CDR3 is CASRYFRNTGELFF. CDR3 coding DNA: TGTGCCAGCCGTTACTTCAGGAACACCGGGGAGCTGTTTTTT.

CDR3: CASSLDRDRGSGVTQYF. In DNA form, the CDR3 reads TGTGCCAGCAGTTTGGACCGGGACAGGGGGTCGGGAGTTACGCAGTATTTT. V usage is TRBV27 and J usage is TRBJ2-3; 11 nucleotides align to TRBD1. There are 17 residues in the CDR3. Trimming at V came to 3 bases and at J to 8 bases, leaving 13 bases not matched to a gene. Germline V gene lookup returns CDR1 MNHEY and CDR2 SMNVEV (reference sequence).